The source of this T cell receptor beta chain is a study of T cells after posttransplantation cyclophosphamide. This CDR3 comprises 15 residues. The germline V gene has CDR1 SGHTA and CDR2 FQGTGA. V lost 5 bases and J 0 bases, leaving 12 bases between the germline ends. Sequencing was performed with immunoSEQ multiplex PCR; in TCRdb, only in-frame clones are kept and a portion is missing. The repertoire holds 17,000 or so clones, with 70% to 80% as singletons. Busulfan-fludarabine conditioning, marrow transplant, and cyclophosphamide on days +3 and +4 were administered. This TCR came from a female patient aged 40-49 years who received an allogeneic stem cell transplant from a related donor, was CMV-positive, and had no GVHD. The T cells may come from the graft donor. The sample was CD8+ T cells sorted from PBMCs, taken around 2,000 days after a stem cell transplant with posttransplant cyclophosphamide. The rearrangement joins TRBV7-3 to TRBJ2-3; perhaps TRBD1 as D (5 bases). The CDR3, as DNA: TGTGCCAGCAGCCCCCGACAGTCTAGCACAGATACGCAGTATTTT. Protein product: CASSPRQSSTDTQYF.